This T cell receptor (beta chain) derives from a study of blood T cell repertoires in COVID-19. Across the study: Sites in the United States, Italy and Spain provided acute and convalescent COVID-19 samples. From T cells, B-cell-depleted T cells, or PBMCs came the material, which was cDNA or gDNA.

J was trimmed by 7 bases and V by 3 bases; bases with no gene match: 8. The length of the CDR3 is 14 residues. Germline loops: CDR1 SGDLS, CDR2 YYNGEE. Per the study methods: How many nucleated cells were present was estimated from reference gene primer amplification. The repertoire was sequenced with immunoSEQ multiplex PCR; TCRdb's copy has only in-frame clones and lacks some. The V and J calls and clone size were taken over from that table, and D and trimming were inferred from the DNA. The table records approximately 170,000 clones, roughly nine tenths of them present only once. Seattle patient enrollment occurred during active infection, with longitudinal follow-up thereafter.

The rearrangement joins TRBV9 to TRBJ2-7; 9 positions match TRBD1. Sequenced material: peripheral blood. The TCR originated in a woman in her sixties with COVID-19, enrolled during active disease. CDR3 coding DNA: TGTGCCAGCAGCGCTGCGGGACAGGGTGGAGAGCAGTACTTC. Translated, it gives CASSAAGQGGEQYF.